These 20 T cell receptor beta chains were all obtained from the same sample, sequenced in a study of chemoradiotherapy in HPV16-positive cancers. Libraries were prepared by immunoSEQ multiplex PCR; TCRdb keeps only in-frame clonotypes and omits some of them. The repertoire holds 40,000 or so clones, more than 65% seen once, with roughly 5% in the top ten. Sample: blood, taken from a patient who underwent chemoradiotherapy. The receptor source for this set is a human donor with HPV-associated anogenital cancer.

The chain couples TRBV14 to TRBJ2-7; TRBD1 agrees at 9 bases. Per the germline V gene, CDR1 is SGHDN and CDR2 is FVKESK. This CDR3 has 16 residues. With 4 bases clipped from V and 2 bases from J, the junction kept 9 bases outside the gene matches. DNA of the CDR3: TGTGCCAGCAGCCGGACACAGGGGGCGATCCCCTACGAGCAGTACTTC. This encodes CASSRTQGAIPYEQYF.

In its sample, this clone was seen once. The chain is built from TRBV30 and TRBJ2-7; 9 bases are shared with TRBD1. The trim removed 5 bases at V and 5 bases at J, leaving 7 bases unmatched. The CDR3 consists of 13 residues. Germline CDR1 and CDR2: GTSNPN and SVGIG (reference sequence). CDR3 coding DNA: TGTGCCTGGGGGGGACAGGGTGTGCACGAGCAGTACTTC. It codes for CAWGGQGVHEQYF.

The rearrangement joins TRBV12-5 to TRBJ1-3, with no clear D. The CDR3 runs 16 residues. Trimming removed 0 bases at V and 0 bases at J, with 9 bases between. The V gene's germline CDR1 is LGHNT and CDR2 FRNRAP. As DNA, the CDR3 is TGTGCTAGTGGTTTGGTAGTTGGCAGCTCTGGAAACACCATATATTTT. It encodes CASGLVVGSSGNTIYF.

V gene TRBV7-6 combines with J gene TRBJ1-2, with D possibly matching TRBD1 (5 bases). CDR3 length: 13 amino acids. CDR1 and CDR2 from the germline V gene are SGHVS and FNYEAQ. Trimming pared 1 base from V and 4 bases from J, leaving 7 bases between. For the CDR3, the DNA is TGTGCCAGCAGCTTAGGGGGCCTCTATGGCTACACCTTC. The encoded protein is CASSLGGLYGYTF.

The rearrangement links TRBV27 to TRBJ1-3; the D is unclear. Trimming cost V 0 bases and J 4 bases, with 13 bases left between them. CDR3 length: 16 residues. Per germline, CDR1 MNHEY and CDR2 SMNVEV (reference sequence). In DNA, the CDR3 is TGTGCCAGCAGTTTATCTGGGTGGTATCCCGGAAACACCATATATTTT. Its protein is CASSLSGWYPGNTIYF.

The rearrangement links TRBV11-2 to TRBJ1-1; D is undetermined. This CDR3 spans 14 amino acids. V was shortened by 5 bases and J by 5 bases, with 15 bases between the two germline ends. CDR1 and CDR2 (germline): SGHAT, FQNNGV. In DNA form, the CDR3 reads TGTGCCAGCAGCACCCCCCGGCGAAGTACTGAAGCTTTCTTT. Its protein product is CASSTPRRSTEAFF.

The chain carries TRBV11-2 and TRBJ1-1; D might be TRBD1 (6 bases). The CDR3 is 13 residues long. Germline V gives CDR1 SGHAT, CDR2 FQNNGV. V was shortened by 8 bases and J by 6 bases, with 16 bases between the two germline ends. CDR3 protein: CASQGRGPPEAFF. The CDR3, as DNA: TGTGCCAGCCAGGGACGGGGGCCCCCTGAAGCTTTCTTT.

The gene calls are TRBV19 and TRBJ1-5; no clear D. Trimming shortened V by 0 bases and J by 9 bases, and 9 bases separated the two germline ends. Looked up from germline, CDR1 is LNHDA and CDR2 is SQIVND (reference sequence). CDR3 length: 13 amino acids. The CDR3 here is CASSIDDQRPQHF. The CDR3 bases are TGTGCCAGTAGTATAGATGATCAGCGGCCCCAGCATTTT. Complete variable domain (other parts from reference TRBV19 and TRBJ1-5): DGGITQSPKYLFRKEGQNVTLSCEQNLNHDAMYWYRQDPGQGLRLIYYSQIVNDFQKGDIAEGYSVSREKKESFPLTVTSAQKNPTAFYLCASSIDDQRPQHFGDGTRLSIL.

The chain uses TRBV15 and TRBJ1-1, with D perhaps matching TRBD1 (5 bases). The V end lost 9 bases, the J end lost 4 bases, and 12 bases lay between the germline ends. CDR1 is LNHNV and CDR2 is YYDKDF in the germline V gene (reference sequence). The CDR3 runs 12 residues. CDR3 residues: CATSRGGTEAFF. In DNA, the CDR3 is TGTGCCACTTCTAGGGGAGGCACTGAAGCTTTCTTT.

The chain is built from TRBV30 and TRBJ2-1; possibly TRBD1 for D (7 bases). CDR1 and CDR2 (germline): GTSNPN, SVGIG (reference sequence). The CDR3 has 16 amino acids. V was cut by 1 base and J by 7 bases, with 20 bases left in between. For the CDR3, the DNA is TGTGCCTGGAGTGGCCAGGGGGGAGTGAAGAGGAATGAGCAGTTCTTC. Its translation is CAWSGQGGVKRNEQFF.

This clone has only a few counts. The rearrangement uses TRBV2 and TRBJ1-2; no clear D. CDR1 and CDR2 from the germline V gene are SNHLY and FYNNEI. The CDR3 has 14 amino acids. The ends were cut back, 6 bases at V and 5 bases at J, with 16 bases in the middle. The CDR3 region is CASSDQNYGYGYTF. Here the CDR3 DNA reads TGTGCCAGCAGCGATCAGAATTATGGATATGGCTACACCTTC.

V and J are TRBV6-5 and TRBJ2-3, with 10 bases fitting TRBD2. Per the germline V gene, CDR1 is MNHEY and CDR2 is SVGAGI. V was pared by 2 bases and J by 5 bases, with 7 bases of the junction left unmatched. The CDR3 extends over 16 amino acids. CDR3 in DNA: TGTGCCAGCAGTTACGGAGCGGGGGGGGTAGGAGATACGCAGTATTTT. Amino acid sequence: CASSYGAGGVGDTQYF.

This chain uses TRBV19 with TRBJ1-5; D uncertain. The ends were cut back, 5 bases at V and 7 bases at J, with 12 bases in the middle. CDR3 length: 13 amino acids. From germline, CDR1 is LNHDA and CDR2 SQIVND (reference sequence). The CDR3 region is CASSQALHQPQHF. CDR3 DNA sequence: TGTGCCAGTAGTCAAGCCCTCCACCAGCCCCAGCATTTT.

A few counts support this clone. The genes are TRBV5-1 and TRBJ1-2, with 12 bases lining up with TRBD1. Germline V gives CDR1 SGHRS, CDR2 YFSETQ. This CDR3 is built from 16 residues. Unmatched junction bases numbered 10, after V lost 4 bases and J lost 6 bases. CDR3 sequence (DNA): TGCGCCAGCAGCCCGTCTGGGGACAGGGGGCTAGATGGCTACACCTTC. It specifies CASSPSGDRGLDGYTF.

This rearrangement joins TRBV6-1 to TRBJ2-2, with TRBD1 as a possible D gene (6 bases). The V gene lost 2 bases and the J gene lost 6 bases, with 10 bases spanning the gap. The CDR3 is 14 residues long. The V gene's germline CDR1 is MNHNS and CDR2 SASEGT. The CDR3 sequence: CASSEPPGAGELFF. The CDR3 nucleotides are TGTGCCAGCAGTGAACCTCCAGGGGCCGGGGAGCTGTTTTTT.

A few counts support this clone. The chain recombines TRBV10-3 with TRBJ2-5; 11 nucleotides line up with TRBD2. The CDR3 is made up of 15 amino acids. V was clipped by 3 bases and J by 2 bases; unmatched bases: 2. Per germline, CDR1 ENHRY and CDR2 SYGVKD. CDR3: CAISDSGGAQETQYF. The CDR3 DNA follows: TGTGCCATCAGTGATAGCGGGGGGGCACAAGAGACCCAGTACTTC.

In DNA form, the CDR3 reads TGTGCCAGCAGCTGGACTACAGGGACCTCTGGAAACACCATATATTTT. Translated: CASSWTTGTSGNTIYF. V usage is TRBV11-2 and J usage is TRBJ1-3; maybe TRBD1 (6 bases). The CDR3 length is 16 residues. Germline CDR1 SGHAT, CDR2 FQNNGV. V dropped 4 bases and J dropped 0 bases, with 13 bases sitting between them. The variable domain in full, completed from reference TRBV11-2 and TRBJ1-3, reads EAGVAQSPRYKIIEKRQSVAFWCNPISGHATLYWYQQILGQGPKLLIQFQNNGVVDDSQLPKDRFSAERLKGVDSTLKIQPAKLEDSAVYLCASSWTTGTSGNTIYFGEGSWLTVV.

The rearrangement links TRBV7-9 to TRBJ1-1, with 8 bases that match TRBD1. Germline values: CDR1 SEHNR, CDR2 FQNEAQ (reference sequence). The CDR3 spans 17 residues. The V gene end was trimmed by 5 bases and the J gene end by 0 bases; junction bases not matched to a gene: 11. This CDR3 reads CASSNLRGRTLNTEAFF. CDR3 DNA: TGTGCCAGCAGCAACCTCAGGGGGCGAACCTTGAACACTGAAGCTTTCTTT.

CDR3 protein: CASSPSLAGGTYNEQFF. CDR3 bases: TGTGCCAGCTCACCATCACTAGCGGGGGGAACGTACAATGAGCAGTTCTTC. V usage is TRBV18 and J usage is TRBJ2-1, with 12 bases lining up with TRBD2. The CDR3 has 17 residues. From germline, CDR1 is KGHSH and CDR2 LQKENI. With V trimmed by 2 bases and J by 4 bases, 6 bases remained unmatched.

The V and J genes are TRBV7-3 and TRBJ2-3, with D hard to call. Trimming took 3 bases from V and 1 from J, leaving 8 bases between them. This CDR3 contains 14 residues. The germline V gene encodes CDR1 SGHTA and CDR2 FQGTGA. CDR3: CASSFGPRTDTQYF. The CDR3 nucleotides are TGTGCCAGCAGCTTCGGGCCTCGCACAGATACGCAGTATTTT.